This entry is about one TCR beta chain. Antigen unknown. PCR employed 60 Vbeta and 13 Jbeta primers. Measured with immunoSEQ multiplex PCR; TCRdb has only the in-frame clones, and not every one. The table lists 95,000 to 100,000 clones, around 85% of them singletons. V was clipped by 6 bases and J by 0 bases, with 15 bases between them. From germline, CDR1 is MNHEY and CDR2 SMNVEV (reference sequence). CDR3 size: 15 residues. These data belong to a study of cytomegalovirus exposure and HLA in healthy donors. Study findings and constraints: CMV serostatus was the only recorded immune exposure for donors.

Material: PBMCs. This sequence joins TRBV27 and TRBJ2-7; maybe TRBD2 (5 bases). The TCR originated in a man aged 25 to 45 in good health and CMV-seronegative. CDR3 protein: CASSPEGLPSYEQYF. The CDR3 DNA is TGTGCCAGCAGCCCCGAAGGACTCCCCTCCTACGAGCAGTACTTC.